This TCR beta chain was observed in a study of blood T cell repertoires in COVID-19. Study information: Samples came from the United States, Italy and Spain, spanning acute and convalescent COVID-19. PBMCs, B-cell-depleted T cells, or T cells provided the cDNA or gDNA that made up the material.

How the authors handled the data: By means of reference gene primer amplification, nucleated cell counts were estimated. Assay used: immunoSEQ multiplex PCR; TCRdb lists only in-frame clones, some missing. The DNA gave D and trimming, while V, J and clone size come from that table. Counted here are 350,000 or so clones, around 83% occurring once; the ten biggest clones make up approximately 3%. What was sequenced was peripheral blood. This sequence originates from a man aged 30 to 39 with active or convalescent COVID-19.

The CDR3 DNA sequence: TGTGCCAGTAGTATAGTGATCGGGGAGACCCAGTACTTC. Translation: CASSIVIGETQYF. The chain uses TRBV19 and TRBJ2-5; D gene uncertain. The germline CDR1 and CDR2 sequences are LNHDA and SQIVND (reference sequence). The CDR3 extends over 13 amino acids. V was clipped by 1 base and J by 5 bases, with 8 bases between them.